This record covers a single T cell receptor (beta chain). The target of this receptor is not known. No base qualities exist here, and no much larger clone lies one base off it. The sample is drawn from a study of blood T cell repertoires in COVID-19 (dated by TCRdb to about 2020). As for the study more broadly: Samples covering the acute and convalescent phases of COVID-19 were provided by collaborators in the United States, Italy and Spain. The prospective study material was composed of cDNA or gDNA derived from T cells, B-cell-depleted T cells, or PBMCs. The dataset comprised deeply sampled blood TCRbeta repertoires from subjects exposed to, actively infected with, or recovered from COVID-19. A freely available public database, intended as a resource for researchers studying the immune response to SARS-CoV-2, is where the repertoires were released. Samples came from the ongoing ImmuneRACE study (first 160 participants) plus 1,254 subjects from 6 global collaborators. Sample metadata almost always included a de-identified subject ID, COVID-19 status, age in years and sex. Where available, HLA class I and class II types were obtained from metadata supplied by the sample provider rather than from assay-based typing. General conclusions and limits of the study: Clinical and demographic metadata were provided uncurated, with the amount varying by source and participant.

TCRbeta CDR3 regions were amplified from genomic DNA by means of the immunoSEQ Assay, a bias-controlled multiplex PCR. Per the source publication's procedure: The number of nucleated cells in each sample was estimated from the amplification of reference gene primers within the assay. To quantify the absolute abundance of each unique TCRbeta CDR3 rearrangement, sequence reads were collapsed and filtered. For each sample, productive Simpson clonality was calculated as the square root of Simpson's diversity index across productive rearrangements. TCRdb mirrors the immuneACCESS table, restricted to in-frame sequences. Some clones are absent from its copies; in checked studies, under half trace to an unresolved V gene, and the reason for the others is unknown. That table supplies the V and J calls and clone size; D and trimming were determined from the DNA. The sample yields about 50,000 clones; approximately 81% were counted once. Approximately 6% of the sample lies in the top ten.

From the cysteine up to the phenylalanine, the CDR3 has a length of 15 residues. The DNA shown is the 45-base CDR3, in frame from base 1. The germline V gene specifies SGHRS as CDR1 and YFSETQ as CDR2. V is pared back by 0 bases and J by 4 bases, with 14 bases lying between the germline termini. Collaborating institutions collected whole blood in K2EDTA tubes following their own protocols. Collaborator samples were shipped for TCRbeta analysis as frozen whole blood, isolated PBMCs, or DNA extracted from either sample type. The V and J segments used are TRBV5-1 and TRBJ2-7; 7 matching bases give a weak D call of TRBD2. What was sequenced was peripheral blood. This receptor was taken from an older woman with acute or convalescent COVID-19. The CDR3 here reads CASSLGAGALYEQYF. In nucleotides, the sequence is TGCGCCAGCAGCTTGGGGGCGGGGGCCCTATACGAGCAGTACTTC.